The source of this T cell receptor beta chain is a study of blood T cells in healthy people across ages. Across the study: Capture by template switching was about one barcoded beta molecule per two T cells.

Study results and limitations: The long-lived group displayed more naive CD4+ cells, plus higher diversity, than the aged donors did. Percentage of naive T cells showed a strong correlation with TCR beta diversity.

A word on this clonotype: Its antigen is undetermined.

The authors ran a second PCR of about 6 to 11 cycles using a sample-barcoded 5' primer and a J-beta primer mix. Each CDR3 protein is one row after TCRdb ran MiXCR on the 5' RACE reads. The table lists 850,000 to 1,300,000 distinct CDR3 sequences, 40% to 55% of them singletons. Germline CDR1 reads LGHDT; CDR2 reads YNNKEL (reference sequence). Trimming pared 0 bases from V and 6 bases from J, leaving 11 bases between. The CDR3 extends over 14 amino acids. Drawing of peripheral blood yielded roughly 9.8 milliliters from each donor. The sequence derives from a woman aged 55-69 years in good health. The chain employs TRBV3-1 and TRBJ1-2, with D unresolved. Sequenced material: blood. The CDR3 DNA sequence: TGTGCCAGCAGCCAAGAAACCATGCGAGATGGCTACACCTTC. Translation gives CASSQETMRDGYTF.